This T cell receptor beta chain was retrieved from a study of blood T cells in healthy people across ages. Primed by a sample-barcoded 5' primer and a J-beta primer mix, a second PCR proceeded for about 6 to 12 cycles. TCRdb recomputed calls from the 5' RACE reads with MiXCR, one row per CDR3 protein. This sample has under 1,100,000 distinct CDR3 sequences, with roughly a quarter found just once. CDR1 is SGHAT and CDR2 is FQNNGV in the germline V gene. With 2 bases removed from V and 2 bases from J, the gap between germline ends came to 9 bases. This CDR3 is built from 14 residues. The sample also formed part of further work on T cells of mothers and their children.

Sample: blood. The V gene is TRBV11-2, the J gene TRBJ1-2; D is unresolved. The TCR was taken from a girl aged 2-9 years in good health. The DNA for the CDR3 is TGTGCCAGCAGCTTAACGGACCGAAACTATGGCTACACCTTC. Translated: CASSLTDRNYGYTF.